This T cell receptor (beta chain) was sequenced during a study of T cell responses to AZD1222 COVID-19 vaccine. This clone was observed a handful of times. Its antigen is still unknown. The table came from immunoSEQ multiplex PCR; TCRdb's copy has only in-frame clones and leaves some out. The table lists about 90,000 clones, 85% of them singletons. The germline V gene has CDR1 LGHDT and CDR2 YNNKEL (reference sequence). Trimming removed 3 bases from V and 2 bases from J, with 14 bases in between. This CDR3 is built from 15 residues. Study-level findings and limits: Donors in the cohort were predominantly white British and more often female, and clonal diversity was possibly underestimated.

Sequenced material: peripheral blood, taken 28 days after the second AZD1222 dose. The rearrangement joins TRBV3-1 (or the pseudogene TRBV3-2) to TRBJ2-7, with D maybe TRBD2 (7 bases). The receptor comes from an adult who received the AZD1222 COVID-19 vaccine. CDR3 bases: TGTGCCAGCAGCCAGAGGGGGGGCCCCCCCTACGAGCAGTACTTC. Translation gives CASSQRGGPPYEQYF.